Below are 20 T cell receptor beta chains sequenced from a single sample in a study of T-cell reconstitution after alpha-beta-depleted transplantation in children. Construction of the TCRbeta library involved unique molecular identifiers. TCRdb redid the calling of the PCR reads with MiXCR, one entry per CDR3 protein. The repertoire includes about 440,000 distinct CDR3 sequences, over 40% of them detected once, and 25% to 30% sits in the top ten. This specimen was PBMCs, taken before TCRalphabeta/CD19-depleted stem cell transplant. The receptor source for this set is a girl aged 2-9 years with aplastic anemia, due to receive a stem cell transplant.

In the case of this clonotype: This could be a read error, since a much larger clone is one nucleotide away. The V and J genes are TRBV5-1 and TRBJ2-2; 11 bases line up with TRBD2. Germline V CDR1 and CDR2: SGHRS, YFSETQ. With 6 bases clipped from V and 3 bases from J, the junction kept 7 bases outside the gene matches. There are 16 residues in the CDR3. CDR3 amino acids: CASTALAGEDTGELFF. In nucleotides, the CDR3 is TGCGCCAGCACAGCACTAGCGGGAGAGGACACCGGGGAGCTGTTTTTT.

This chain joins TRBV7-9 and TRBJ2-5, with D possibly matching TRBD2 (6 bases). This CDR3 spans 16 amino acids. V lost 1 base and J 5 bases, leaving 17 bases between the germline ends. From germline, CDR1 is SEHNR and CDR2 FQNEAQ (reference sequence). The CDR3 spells CASSLGPSGGSETQYF. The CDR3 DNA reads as TGTGCCAGCAGCTTAGGTCCGAGCGGAGGGTCTGAGACCCAGTACTTC.

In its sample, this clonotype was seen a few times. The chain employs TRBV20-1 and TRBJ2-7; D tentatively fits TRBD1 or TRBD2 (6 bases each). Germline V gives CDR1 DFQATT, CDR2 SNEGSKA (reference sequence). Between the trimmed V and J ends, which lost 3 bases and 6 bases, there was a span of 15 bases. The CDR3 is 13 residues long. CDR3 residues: CSARDGGYIEQYF. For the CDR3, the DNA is TGCAGTGCTAGGGACGGGGGCTACATCGAGCAGTACTTC.

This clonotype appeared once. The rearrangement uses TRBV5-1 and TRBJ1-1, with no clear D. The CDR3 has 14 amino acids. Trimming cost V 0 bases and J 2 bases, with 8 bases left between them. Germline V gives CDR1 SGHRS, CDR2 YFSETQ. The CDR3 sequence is CASSLGSINTEAFF. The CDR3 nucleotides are TGCGCCAGCAGCTTGGGATCCATAAACACTGAAGCTTTCTTT.

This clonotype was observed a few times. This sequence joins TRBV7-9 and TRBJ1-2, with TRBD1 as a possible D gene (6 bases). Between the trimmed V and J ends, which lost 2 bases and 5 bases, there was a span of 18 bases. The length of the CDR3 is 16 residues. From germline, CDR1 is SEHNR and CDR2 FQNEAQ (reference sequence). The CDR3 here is CASSLHRAGQRYGYTF. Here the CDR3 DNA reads TGTGCCAGCAGCTTACACAGGGCAGGCCAGAGGTATGGCTACACCTTC.

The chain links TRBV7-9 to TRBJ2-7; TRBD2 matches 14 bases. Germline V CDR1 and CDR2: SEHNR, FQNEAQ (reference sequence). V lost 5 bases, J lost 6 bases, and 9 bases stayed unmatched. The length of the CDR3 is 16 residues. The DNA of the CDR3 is TGTGCCAGCAGCCCACGACTAGCGGGGGGGCCCCGCGAGCAGTACTTC. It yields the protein CASSPRLAGGPREQYF.

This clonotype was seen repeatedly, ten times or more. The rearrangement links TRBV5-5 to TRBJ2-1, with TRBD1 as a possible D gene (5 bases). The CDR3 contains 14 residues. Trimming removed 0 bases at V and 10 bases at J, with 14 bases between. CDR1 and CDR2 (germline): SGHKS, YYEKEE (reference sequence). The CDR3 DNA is TGTGCCAGCAGCTTGGAGTCAGGGAAGAACGAGCAGTTCTTC. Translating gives CASSLESGKNEQFF.

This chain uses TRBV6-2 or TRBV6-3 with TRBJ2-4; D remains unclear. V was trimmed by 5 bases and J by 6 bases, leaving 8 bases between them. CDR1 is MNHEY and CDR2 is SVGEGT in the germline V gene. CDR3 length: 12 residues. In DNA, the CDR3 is TGTGCCAGCAGTCCATTCGGAAACATTCAGTACTTC. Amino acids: CASSPFGNIQYF.

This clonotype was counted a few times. The chain's CDR3 is CASSVEGGVHGYTF. CDR3 nucleotides: TGTGCCAGCAGCGTTGAGGGGGGGGTCCATGGCTACACCTTC. V gene TRBV9 combines with J gene TRBJ1-2; perhaps TRBD1 as D (6 bases). V was clipped by 2 bases and J by 6 bases, with 14 bases between them. CDR1 and CDR2 from the germline V gene are SGDLS and YYNGEE. The CDR3 consists of 14 residues.

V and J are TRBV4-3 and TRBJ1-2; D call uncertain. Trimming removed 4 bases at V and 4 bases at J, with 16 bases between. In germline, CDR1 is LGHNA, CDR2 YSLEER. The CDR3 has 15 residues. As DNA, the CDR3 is TGCGCCAGCAGCCCAACGGAGGGCTTCCCCTATGGCTACACCTTC. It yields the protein CASSPTEGFPYGYTF.

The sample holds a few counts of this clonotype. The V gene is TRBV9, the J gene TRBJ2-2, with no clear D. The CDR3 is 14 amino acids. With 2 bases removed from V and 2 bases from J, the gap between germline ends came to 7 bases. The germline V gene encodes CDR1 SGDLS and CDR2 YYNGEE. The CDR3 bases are TGTGCCAGCAGCGTTGACTTAAACACCGGGGAGCTGTTTTTT. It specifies CASSVDLNTGELFF.

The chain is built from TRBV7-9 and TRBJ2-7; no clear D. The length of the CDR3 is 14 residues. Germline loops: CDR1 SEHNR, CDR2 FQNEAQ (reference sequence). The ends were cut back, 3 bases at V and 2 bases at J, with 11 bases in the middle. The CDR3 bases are TGTGCCAGCAGCTTCGTAGGCCAAGCCTACGAGCAGTACTTC. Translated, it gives CASSFVGQAYEQYF.

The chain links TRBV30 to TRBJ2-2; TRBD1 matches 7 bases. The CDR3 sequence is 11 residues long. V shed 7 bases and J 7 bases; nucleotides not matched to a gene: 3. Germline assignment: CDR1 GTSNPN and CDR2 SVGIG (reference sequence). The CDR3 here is CAFTGDGELFF. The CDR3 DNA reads TGTGCCTTCACAGGGGACGGGGAGCTGTTTTTT.

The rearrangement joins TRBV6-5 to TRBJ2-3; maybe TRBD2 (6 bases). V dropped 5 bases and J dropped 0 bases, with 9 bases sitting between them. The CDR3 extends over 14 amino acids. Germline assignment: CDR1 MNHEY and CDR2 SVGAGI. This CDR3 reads CASSHGTSTDTQYF. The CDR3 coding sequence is TGTGCCAGCAGTCACGGGACTAGCACAGATACGCAGTATTTT.

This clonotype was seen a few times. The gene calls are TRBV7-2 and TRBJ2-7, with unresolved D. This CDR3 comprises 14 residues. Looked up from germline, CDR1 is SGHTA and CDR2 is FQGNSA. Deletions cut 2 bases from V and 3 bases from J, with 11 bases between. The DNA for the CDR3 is TGTGCCAGCAGCTTACTGGGGATCGGCTACGAGCAGTACTTC. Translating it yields CASSLLGIGYEQYF. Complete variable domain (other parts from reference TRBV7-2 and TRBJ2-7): GAGVSQSPSNKVTEKGKDVELRCDPISGHTALYWYRQSLGQGLEFLIYFQGNSAPDKSGLPSDRFSAERTGGSVSTLTIQRTQQEDSAVYLCASSLLGIGYEQYFGPGTRLTVT.

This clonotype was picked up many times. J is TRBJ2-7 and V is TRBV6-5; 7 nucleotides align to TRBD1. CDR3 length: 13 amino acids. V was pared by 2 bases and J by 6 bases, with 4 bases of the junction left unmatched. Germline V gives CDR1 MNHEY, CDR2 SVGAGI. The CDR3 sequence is CASSYGRQGEQYF. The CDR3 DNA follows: TGTGCCAGCAGTTACGGAAGACAGGGCGAGCAGTACTTC.

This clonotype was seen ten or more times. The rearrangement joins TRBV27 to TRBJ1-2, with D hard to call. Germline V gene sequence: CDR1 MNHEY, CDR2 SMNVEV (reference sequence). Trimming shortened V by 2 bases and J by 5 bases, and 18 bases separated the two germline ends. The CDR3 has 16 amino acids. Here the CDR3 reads CASSLGRPETRYGYTF. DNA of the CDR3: TGTGCCAGCAGTTTAGGTAGACCGGAGACGCGGTATGGCTACACCTTC.

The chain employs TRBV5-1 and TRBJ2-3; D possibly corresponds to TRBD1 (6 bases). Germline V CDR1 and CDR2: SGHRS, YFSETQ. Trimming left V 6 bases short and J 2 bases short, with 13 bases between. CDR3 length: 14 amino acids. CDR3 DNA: TGCGCCAGCACCTCAGGGGATCCCACAGATACGCAGTATTTT. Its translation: CASTSGDPTDTQYF.

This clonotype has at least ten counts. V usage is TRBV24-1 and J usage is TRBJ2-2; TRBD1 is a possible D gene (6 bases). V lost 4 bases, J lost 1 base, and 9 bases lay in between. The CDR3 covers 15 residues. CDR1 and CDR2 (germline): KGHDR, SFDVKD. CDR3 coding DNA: TGTGCCACCAGTGAAACGGGACAGAACACCGGGGAGCTGTTTTTT. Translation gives CATSETGQNTGELFF.

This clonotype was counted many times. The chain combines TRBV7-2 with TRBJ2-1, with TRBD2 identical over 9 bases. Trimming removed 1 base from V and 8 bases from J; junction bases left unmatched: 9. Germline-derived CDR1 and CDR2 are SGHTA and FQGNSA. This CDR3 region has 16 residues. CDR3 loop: CASSLGGGRARDEQFF. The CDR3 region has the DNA TGTGCCAGCAGCTTAGGTGGCGGGAGGGCCAGGGATGAGCAGTTCTTC.